This T cell receptor beta chain is from a study of beta chain features in type 1 diabetes. Study conclusions and caveats: Moderate but significant shortening of TCRB CDR3s was recorded in all four CD4+ subsets from Type 1 diabetes patients.

On this clone itself: Its specificity is unknown.

The isolated RNA, all of it, was reverse transcribed, so expressed TCRB transcripts were what got sequenced. Libraries were prepared by immunoSEQ multiplex PCR; TCRdb keeps only in-frame clonotypes and omits some of them. Here the sample spans a few hundred thousand clones, approximately 16% being singletons. The sequence was obtained from a man between 18 and 29 years old with type 1 diabetes. The sample taken for sequencing was naive CD4+ T cells from blood.

The CDR3 region has the DNA TGTGCCAGTAGTAGGGGGGACGGAGCCTACGAGCAGTACTTC. Translating it yields CASSRGDGAYEQYF. The V call is TRBV19, the J call TRBJ2-7; tentative D call: TRBD2 (6 bases). The CDR3 consists of 14 residues. V lost 4 bases, J lost 2 bases, and 12 bases lay in between. The V gene's germline CDR1 is LNHDA and CDR2 SQIVND (reference sequence).